Following are 19 T cell receptor beta chains from one sample sequenced in a study of T cells in Graves' hyperthyroidism and ophthalmopathy. Authors of the study amplified TCR beta CDR3 regions from RNA transcripts. The HTBI primer set drove a first-round RT-PCR of the TCR CDR3. One entry per CDR3 protein results from TCRdb running MiXCR on the multiplex PCR reads. The repertoire holds about 250,000 distinct CDR3 sequences, with approximately 25% as singletons. Sequenced input: blood. These receptors were collected from a woman in her 40s with Graves' ophthalmopathy.

This clonotype was picked up many times. V is TRBV20-1 and J is TRBJ2-4; 13 nucleotides line up with TRBD2. J gave up 7 bases and V 6 bases, and 6 bases lay outside the gene matches. This CDR3 region has 14 residues. In germline, CDR1 is DFQATT, CDR2 SNEGSKA (reference sequence). This CDR3 is CSARLAGGWNIQYF. As DNA, the CDR3 is TGCAGTGCCAGACTAGCGGGAGGTTGGAACATTCAGTACTTC.

This clonotype was detected a few times. Written as DNA, the CDR3 is TGTGCCACCAGCAGGGGGACAGGGAATCAGCCCCAGCATTTT. It is translated as CATSRGTGNQPQHF. The rearrangement links TRBV15 to TRBJ1-5; 9 bases line up with TRBD1. This CDR3 has 14 amino acids. Germline lookup yields CDR1 LNHNV and CDR2 YYDKDF (reference sequence). J gave up 4 bases and V 3 bases, and 1 base lay outside the gene matches.

This chain links TRBV20-1 with TRBJ1-1; D may be TRBD1 (6 bases). From germline, CDR1 is DFQATT and CDR2 SNEGSKA (reference sequence). The CDR3 spans 14 residues. V lost 6 bases and J 6 bases, leaving 20 bases between the germline ends. Here the CDR3 DNA reads TGCAGTGCGACAACCGGGACAAGTACCGCTGAAGCTTTCTTT. As protein: CSATTGTSTAEAFF.

In this sample, this clonotype turned up many times. The genes are TRBV3-1 and TRBJ1-1; D possibly corresponds to TRBD1 (5 bases). The ends were cut back, 2 bases at V and 6 bases at J, with 10 bases in the middle. Germline V gives CDR1 LGHDT, CDR2 YNNKEL (reference sequence). CDR3 size: 13 residues. CDR3 DNA: TGTGCCAGCAGCCAAAGACAGATCGCTGAAGCTTTCTTT. It translates to CASSQRQIAEAFF.

The CDR3 DNA follows: TGTGCCAGCAGTGAAGTTAGGGTCACTGAAGCTTTCTTT. Protein product: CASSEVRVTEAFF. The chain is built from TRBV6-1 and TRBJ1-1; D remains unclear. V was trimmed by 1 base and J by 4 bases, leaving 7 bases between them. From germline, CDR1 is MNHNS and CDR2 SASEGT. CDR3 size: 13 residues.

There are many counts of this clonotype. V usage is TRBV10-2 and J usage is TRBJ2-7, with D tentatively TRBD2 (5 bases). Trimming shortened V by 6 bases and J by 2 bases, and 17 bases separated the two germline ends. The germline CDR1 and CDR2 sequences are WSHSY and SAAADI. CDR3 size: 15 residues. The DNA for the CDR3 is TGCGCCAGCAGGGCGTTGAGCGGAGCCGCCTACGAGCAGTACTTC. This sequence encodes CASRALSGAAYEQYF.

This clonotype was detected many times. This chain links TRBV7-2 with TRBJ2-5, with 8 bases matching TRBD1. The junction had 3 bases not matched to a gene; V was cut back by 4 bases and J by 5 bases. Per germline, CDR1 SGHTA and CDR2 FQGNSA. The length of the CDR3 is 13 residues. The CDR3 DNA follows: TGTGCCAGCAGCTCGACAGGGGTCGAGACCCAGTACTTC. Protein: CASSSTGVETQYF.

The chain employs TRBV5-1 and TRBJ1-1; TRBD1 might be the D (5 bases). Germline V gene lookup returns CDR1 SGHRS and CDR2 YFSETQ. The CDR3 totals 15 residues. Trimming removed 4 bases from V and 1 base from J, with 14 bases in between. Here the CDR3 reads CASSNLKTGNTEAFF. CDR3 in DNA: TGCGCCAGCAGCAACCTAAAAACAGGGAACACTGAAGCTTTCTTT.

This clonotype came up many times. This chain uses TRBV11-2 with TRBJ2-2; 9 nucleotides align to TRBD1. CDR1 is SGHAT and CDR2 is FQNNGV in the germline V gene. With 7 bases clipped from V and 2 bases from J, the junction kept 5 bases outside the gene matches. The CDR3 is 15 residues long. The CDR3 DNA sequence: TGTGCCAGCACCGAACAGGGGGCCAACACCGGGGAGCTGTTTTTT. Its translation is CASTEQGANTGELFF.

This clonotype was counted many times. The CDR3 region is CSATIGVYGYTF. The CDR3 nucleotides read TGCAGTGCTACCATCGGGGTCTATGGCTACACCTTC. The chain combines TRBV20-1 with TRBJ1-2; D unclear. Trimming cost V 4 bases and J 4 bases, with 10 bases left between them. This CDR3 is 12 amino acids long. CDR1 and CDR2 (germline): DFQATT, SNEGSKA (reference sequence).

This clonotype was recorded at least ten times. In DNA form, the CDR3 reads TGTGCCAGCAGGTACCGGGACAGGGTGTTCTACGAGCAGTACTTC. This sequence encodes CASRYRDRVFYEQYF. The V call is TRBV28, the J call TRBJ2-7; 9 nucleotides line up with TRBD1. CDR1 is MDHEN and CDR2 is SYDVKM in the germline V gene. There are 15 residues in the CDR3. V lost 6 bases and J lost 3; bases outside the gene matches: 9. Using reference TRBV28 and TRBJ2-7 for the parts outside the CDR3, the full variable domain is DVKVTQSSRYLVKRTGEKVFLECVQDMDHENMFWYRQDPGLGLRLIYFSYDVKMKEKGDIPEGYSVSREKKERFSLILESASTNQTSMYLCASRYRDRVFYEQYFGPGTRLTVT.

The chain recombines TRBV29-1 with TRBJ1-1; the D is unclear. The CDR3 has 12 amino acids. The V and J ends lost 4 bases and 0 bases respectively, with 6 bases between them. Germline V CDR1 and CDR2: SQVTM, ANQGSEA. The CDR3 loop is CSVVKMNTEAFF. The CDR3 DNA follows: TGCAGCGTTGTGAAGATGAACACTGAAGCTTTCTTT.

CDR3 DNA: TGTGCCAGCAGAGTCCAAGGACCCCAGGGCTACGAGCAGTACTTC. This codes for CASRVQGPQGYEQYF. The genes are TRBV6-1 and TRBJ2-7; maybe TRBD1 (5 bases). The CDR3 spans 15 residues. Germline V gives CDR1 MNHNS, CDR2 SASEGT. The ends were cut back, 6 bases at V and 3 bases at J, with 18 bases in the middle.

This clonotype was seen just once. This chain uses TRBV7-2 with TRBJ2-7; no firm D call. The CDR3 covers 14 residues. V lost 6 bases to trimming and J lost 3 bases, with 15 bases between them. Germline CDR1 and CDR2: SGHTA and FQGNSA. CDR3 in DNA: TGTGCCAGCAGTTACTCACGACAAAGCTACGAGCAGTACTTC. This encodes CASSYSRQSYEQYF.

This clonotype was seen ten or more times. This chain joins TRBV20-1 and TRBJ2-7; no clear D. The CDR3 loop spans 12 amino acids. The V gene lost 6 bases and the J gene lost 6 bases, with 15 bases spanning the gap. Germline lookup yields CDR1 DFQATT and CDR2 SNEGSKA (reference sequence). This CDR3 is CSARATAREQYF. The CDR3 bases are TGCAGTGCCCGAGCCACGGCCCGCGAGCAGTACTTC.

This chain uses TRBV24-1 with TRBJ2-7; D unresolved. V was shortened by 1 base and J by 10 bases, with 7 bases between the two germline ends. Germline V lookup: CDR1 KGHDR, CDR2 SFDVKD. This CDR3 has 11 residues. The CDR3 is CATSDLQLQYF. CDR3 coding DNA: TGTGCCACCAGTGATTTACAGCTTCAGTACTTC.

The chain links TRBV20-1 to TRBJ2-2; 12 bases match TRBD2. With V trimmed by 4 bases and J by 2 bases, 14 bases remained unmatched. Germline loops: CDR1 DFQATT, CDR2 SNEGSKA (reference sequence). The CDR3 covers 19 residues. The CDR3 DNA is TGCAGTGCTACCCGACTAGCGGGAGATCGAATAACTAACACCGGGGAGCTGTTTTTT. Translated: CSATRLAGDRITNTGELFF.

Ten or more counts support this clonotype. This chain uses TRBV28 with TRBJ1-6; D unclear. CDR3 length: 14 amino acids. Germline loops: CDR1 MDHEN, CDR2 SYDVKM. Trimming removed 5 bases at V and 5 bases at J, with 10 bases between. The CDR3 DNA is TGTGCCAGCAGTCCCCTAAGGGATAATTCACCCCTCCACTTT. Translating gives CASSPLRDNSPLHF. The full variable domain, in which reference TRBV28 and TRBJ1-6 provide the parts outside the CDR3, is DVKVTQSSRYLVKRTGEKVFLECVQDMDHENMFWYRQDPGLGLRLIYFSYDVKMKEKGDIPEGYSVSREKKERFSLILESASTNQTSMYLCASSPLRDNSPLHFGNGTRLTVT.

This clonotype was found many times. The CDR3 here is CASGRADSYEQFF. DNA for the CDR3: TGTGCCAGCGGGAGGGCCGACAGCTACGAGCAGTTCTTC. This chain joins TRBV12-3 or TRBV12-4 and TRBJ2-7; 7 bases are a match to TRBD2. The last part of the DNA fits TRBJ2-1 better; the J call may be wrong. The CDR3 is made up of 13 amino acids.